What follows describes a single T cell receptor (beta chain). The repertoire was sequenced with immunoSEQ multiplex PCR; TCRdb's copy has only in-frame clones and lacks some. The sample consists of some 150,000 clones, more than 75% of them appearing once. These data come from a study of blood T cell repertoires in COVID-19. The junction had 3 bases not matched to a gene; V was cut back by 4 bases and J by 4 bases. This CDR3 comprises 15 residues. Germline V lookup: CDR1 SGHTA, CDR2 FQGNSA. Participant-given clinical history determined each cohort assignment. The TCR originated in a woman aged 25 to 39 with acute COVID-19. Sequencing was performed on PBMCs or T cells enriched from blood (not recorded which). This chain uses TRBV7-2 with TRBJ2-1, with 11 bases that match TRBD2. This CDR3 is CASSSSSGRYNEQFF. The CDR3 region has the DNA TGTGCCAGCAGCTCATCTAGCGGGAGGTACAATGAGCAGTTCTTC.